This TCR beta chain was recorded in a study of shared clonotypes between healthy human individuals. Produced via immunoSEQ multiplex PCR; TCRdb's table is partial and in-frame only. The sample lists roughly 2.4 million clones; approximately 95% were seen once. With V trimmed by 4 bases and J by 2 bases, 14 bases remained unmatched. The CDR3 is 18 residues long. CDR1 is SEHNR, CDR2 FQNEAQ, per germline (reference sequence). The sequence came from a man younger than 30 in good health. The rearrangement links TRBV7-9 to TRBJ2-7; TRBD2 matches at 10 bases. The sample taken for sequencing was naive CD4+ T cells sorted from blood. Subset of the sample: CD45RA+ positively selected. The CDR3 coding sequence is TGTGCCAGCAGCTCCCTGACCGGGACTAGCGAAGTAACCTACGAGCAGTACTTC. It encodes CASSSLTGTSEVTYEQYF.